This is a list of T cell receptor beta chains from one sample in a study of control samples from healthy donors and cancer patients. Assay used: immunoSEQ multiplex PCR; TCRdb lists only in-frame clones, some missing. The sample holds fewer than 200,000 clones, roughly 90% seen once. Sequencing was carried out using blood. The receptor source for this set is a woman aged 45-65 years in good health. Each CDR3 is given with its conserved first and last residue. Each record gives: J gene, V gene, clone size, D gene, CDR3 protein, CDR3 DNA. The D gene is left open where the match is weak. Part of the rows lack a size; the others show once, few, many or a class for expanded clones.

J gene: TRBJ1-5
V gene: TRBV19
clone size: NA
D gene: NA
CDR3 protein: CASSIGSQGVGQPQHF
CDR3 DNA: TGTGCCAGTAGTATTGGCTCACAGGGTGTCGGGCAGCCCCAGCATTTT

J gene: TRBJ2-3
V gene: TRBV19
clone size: few
D gene: TRBD1
CDR3 protein: CASSVGQRLADTQYF
CDR3 DNA: TGTGCCAGTAGTGTGGGACAGCGGTTGGCAGATACGCAGTATTTT

J gene: TRBJ2-7
V gene: TRBV12-3/TRBV12-4
clone size: NA
D gene: NA
CDR3 protein: CASSLAGGNEQYF
CDR3 DNA: TGTGCCAGCAGCCTTGCAGGGGGGAACGAGCAGTACTTC

J gene: TRBJ1-1
V gene: TRBV7-2
clone size: once
D gene: NA
CDR3 protein: CASSPNRYTEAFF
CDR3 DNA: TGTGCCAGCAGCCCAAACCGATACACTGAAGCTTTCTTT

J gene: TRBJ1-1
V gene: TRBV28
clone size: NA
D gene: NA
CDR3 protein: CASSPGSHNTEAFF
CDR3 DNA: TGTGCCAGCAGCCCCGGGTCTCACAACACTGAAGCTTTCTTT

J gene: TRBJ1-2
V gene: TRBV19
clone size: NA
D gene: NA
CDR3 protein: CASSTRGTGTSFNYGYTF
CDR3 DNA: TGTGCCAGTAGTACGAGGGGGACCGGGACATCCTTTAACTATGGCTACACCTTC

J gene: TRBJ1-1
V gene: TRBV6-4
clone size: NA
D gene: NA
CDR3 protein: CASTLKAGEAEAFF
CDR3 DNA: TGTGCCAGCACCCTAAAGGCCGGTGAGGCTGAAGCTTTCTTT

J gene: TRBJ1-2
V gene: TRBV18
clone size: NA
D gene: TRBD1
CDR3 protein: CASSPPGTGVDGYTF
CDR3 DNA: TGTGCCAGCTCACCACCCGGGACAGGGGTTGATGGCTACACCTTC

J gene: TRBJ1-1
V gene: TRBV3-1/TRBV3-2
clone size: NA
D gene: NA
CDR3 protein: CASSRTGNTEAFF
CDR3 DNA: TGTGCCAGCAGCAGGACGGGGAACACTGAAGCTTTCTTT

J gene: TRBJ2-3
V gene: TRBV5-4
clone size: once
D gene: TRBD1
CDR3 protein: CASRRDRVADTQYF
CDR3 DNA: TGTGCCAGCAGAAGGGACAGGGTGGCAGATACGCAGTATTTT

J gene: TRBJ2-5
V gene: TRBV7-2
clone size: NA
D gene: NA
CDR3 protein: CASSLVGQEFQETQYF
CDR3 DNA: TGTGCCAGCAGCTTAGTGGGACAAGAATTTCAAGAGACCCAGTACTTC

J gene: TRBJ2-1
V gene: TRBV5-1
clone size: NA
D gene: TRBD2
CDR3 protein: CASSPTAGGRGNEQFF
CDR3 DNA: TGCGCCAGCAGCCCCACAGCGGGGGGCCGGGGAAATGAGCAGTTCTTC

J gene: TRBJ2-1
V gene: TRBV9
clone size: NA
D gene: NA
CDR3 protein: CASSSEGQNNEQFF
CDR3 DNA: TGTGCCAGCAGCTCCGAGGGACAAAACAATGAGCAGTTCTTC

J gene: TRBJ2-3
V gene: TRBV6-6
clone size: few
D gene: NA
CDR3 protein: CASSFEPPTDTQYF
CDR3 DNA: TGTGCCAGCAGTTTCGAGCCCCCCACAGATACGCAGTATTTT

J gene: TRBJ2-3
V gene: TRBV5-4
clone size: NA
D gene: TRBD2
CDR3 protein: CASSSRTSGSTDTQYF
CDR3 DNA: TGTGCCAGCAGCTCGAGGACTAGCGGGAGCACAGATACGCAGTATTTT

J gene: TRBJ1-4
V gene: TRBV6-6
clone size: NA
D gene: NA
CDR3 protein: CASTQRLGGGEKLFF
CDR3 DNA: TGTGCCAGCACCCAAAGGTTGGGTGGGGGTGAAAAACTGTTTTTT

J gene: TRBJ2-7
V gene: TRBV4-2
clone size: NA
D gene: TRBD1
CDR3 protein: CASSPTGTGAYEQYF
CDR3 DNA: TGTGCCAGCAGCCCCACGGGGACAGGGGCCTACGAGCAGTACTTC

J gene: TRBJ1-1
V gene: TRBV5-1
clone size: few
D gene: NA
CDR3 protein: CASSHKTENTEAFF
CDR3 DNA: TGCGCCAGCAGCCATAAGACAGAGAACACTGAAGCTTTCTTT

J gene: TRBJ1-1
V gene: TRBV5-1
clone size: NA
D gene: TRBD1
CDR3 protein: CASSSRGRSGEAFF
CDR3 DNA: TGCGCCAGCAGCTCCAGGGGGAGGTCGGGTGAAGCTTTCTTT